The next 15 T cell receptor beta chains were all read from a single sample in a study of blood T cell repertoires in COVID-19. Profiling relied on immunoSEQ multiplex PCR, and the TCRdb table lists in-frame clones only, not all of them. The table has approximately 210,000 clones, about 85% seen once. Source material: peripheral blood. The receptors here all came from a human donor in a cohort sampled during active COVID-19.

V gene TRBV7-9 combines with J gene TRBJ1-6, with D tentatively TRBD1 (6 bases). CDR1 and CDR2 from the germline V gene are SEHNR and FQNEAQ (reference sequence). The CDR3 is 15 amino acids. V was pared by 5 bases and J by 6 bases, with 14 bases between. CDR3 bases: TGTGCCAGCAGCACATTCGGACAGAGTAATTCACCCCTCCACTTT. It yields the protein CASSTFGQSNSPLHF.

The V gene is TRBV29-1, the J gene TRBJ2-7, with D maybe TRBD1 (5 bases). The CDR3 totals 13 residues. Between the trimmed V and J ends, which lost 1 base and 2 bases, there was a span of 9 bases. Germline CDR1 SQVTM, CDR2 ANQGSEA. CDR3 DNA: TGCAGCGTTGAAGTGGCAGGGACCTACGAGCAGTACTTC. This sequence encodes CSVEVAGTYEQYF.

This clone was picked up many times. The rearrangement links TRBV29-1 to TRBJ1-5; 7 nucleotides agree with TRBD1. Germline V gene sequence: CDR1 SQVTM, CDR2 ANQGSEA. This CDR3 region has 12 residues. The V segment lost 0 bases and the J segment 15 bases; nucleotides outside the gene matches: 8. In DNA form, the CDR3 reads TGCAGCGTTGAAGATACGGGAGGGGGCTTGCATTTT. Its protein is CSVEDTGGGLHF. Complete variable domain (other parts from reference TRBV29-1 and TRBJ1-5): SAVISQKPSRDICQRGTSLTIQCQVDSQVTMMFWYRQQPGQSLTLIATANQGSEATYESGFVIDKFPISRPNLTFSTLTVSNMSPEDSSIYLCSVEDTGGGLHFGDGTRLSIL.

The V gene is TRBV18, the J gene TRBJ2-1; no clear D. Germline lookup yields CDR1 KGHSH and CDR2 LQKENI. The CDR3 loop spans 14 amino acids. Deletions cut 6 bases from V and 2 bases from J, with 11 bases between. Here the CDR3 reads CASSPERAYNEQFF. For the CDR3, the DNA is TGTGCCAGCTCCCCCGAGAGAGCCTACAATGAGCAGTTCTTC.

CDR3 coding DNA: TGTGCCGTATACAGGGGCGCTGATCACACTGAAGCTTTCTTT. Amino acids: CAVYRGADHTEAFF. The chain combines TRBV28 with TRBJ1-1, with 7 bases that match TRBD1. Germline trimming cut 11 bases from V and 3 bases from J; bases unmatched to any gene: 12. The CDR3 consists of 14 residues. CDR1 is MDHEN and CDR2 is SYDVKM in the germline V gene.

The rearrangement uses TRBV28 and TRBJ1-4, with 7 bases fitting TRBD1. Germline lookup yields CDR1 MDHEN and CDR2 SYDVKM. CDR3 length: 15 residues. The J segment lost 7 bases and the V segment lost 3 bases, leaving 8 bases of the junction unmatched. The CDR3 sequence: CASSFRTGVGEKLFF. The CDR3 DNA follows: TGTGCCAGCAGTTTCCGAACAGGGGTCGGTGAAAAACTGTTTTTT.

The V call is TRBV29-1, the J call TRBJ2-1, with D perhaps matching TRBD2 (6 bases). V was clipped by 7 bases and J by 2 bases, with 15 bases between them. Germline lookup yields CDR1 SQVTM and CDR2 ANQGSEA. The CDR3 has 14 amino acids. CDR3 sequence: CSAVKGTAYNEQFF. The DNA for the CDR3 is TGCAGCGCCGTCAAAGGGACTGCCTACAATGAGCAGTTCTTC.

This clone was seen a single time. V is TRBV25-1 and J is TRBJ2-1, with D possibly matching TRBD2 (5 bases). Trimming stripped 4 bases from V and 10 bases from J, with 14 bases between. This CDR3 region has 13 residues. Germline-derived CDR1 and CDR2 are MGHDK and SYGVNS. CDR3 sequence (DNA): TGTGCCAGCAGTGTGTCCGGGGTTTGGGAGCAGTTCTTC. Protein product: CASSVSGVWEQFF.

The CDR3 nucleotides are TGTGCCAGCAGCCCGGGAAGTCAGTACTACGAGCAGTACTTC. Its protein is CASSPGSQYYEQYF. The chain joins TRBV14 to TRBJ2-7; D is possibly TRBD2 (5 bases). CDR1 SGHDN and CDR2 FVKESK come from the germline V gene. Trimming pared 4 bases from V and 3 bases from J, leaving 13 bases between. The CDR3 is 14 amino acids.

This chain joins TRBV2 and TRBJ2-1; 7 bases are a match to TRBD1. Germline V gene lookup returns CDR1 SNHLY and CDR2 FYNNEI. V lost 5 bases, J lost 6 bases, and 4 bases stayed unmatched. This CDR3 has 13 amino acids. The CDR3 protein is CASSNYRGNEQFF. CDR3 in DNA: TGTGCCAGCAGTAATTACAGGGGCAATGAGCAGTTCTTC.

A single count supports this clone. The chain has TRBV5-1 and TRBJ1-1; D not certain. V dropped 0 bases and J dropped 7 bases, with 10 bases sitting between them. The germline CDR1 and CDR2 sequences are SGHRS and YFSETQ. The CDR3 length is 13 residues. This CDR3 reads CASSLAGTDEAFF. The CDR3 bases are TGCGCCAGCAGCTTGGCCGGTACTGATGAAGCTTTCTTT.

The V and J genes are TRBV5-1 and TRBJ2-1, with 13 bases lining up with TRBD2. CDR1 and CDR2 (germline): SGHRS, YFSETQ. This CDR3 is built from 17 residues. V lost 6 bases to trimming and J lost 3 bases; unmatched junction nucleotides: 9. CDR3 sequence: CASTTSGGAIGYNEQFF. The CDR3 DNA reads TGCGCCAGCACCACTAGCGGGGGGGCTATCGGCTACAATGAGCAGTTCTTC.

The chain carries TRBV7-9 and TRBJ2-2, with D perhaps TRBD1 (6 bases). Germline CDR1 and CDR2: SEHNR and FQNEAQ (reference sequence). Deletions cut 5 bases from V and 5 bases from J, with 15 bases between. The CDR3 sequence is 15 residues long. The CDR3, as DNA: TGTGCCAGCAGCAGTGGGGGCGACTTTACCGGGGAGCTGTTTTTT. Translation: CASSSGGDFTGELFF.

The chain couples TRBV7-9 to TRBJ2-5, with 10 bases aligning to TRBD1. Looked up from germline, CDR1 is SEHNR and CDR2 is FQNEAQ (reference sequence). CDR3 length equals 14 residues. After removal of 4 bases from V and 5 bases from J, the junction contained 4 bases not matched to a gene. In nucleotides, the CDR3 is TGTGCCAGCAGCTGGACAGGGGGGTTGGAGACCCAGTACTTC. It translates to CASSWTGGLETQYF.

This clone came up once. The gene calls are TRBV5-1 and TRBJ2-2; TRBD1 matches at 9 bases. J gave up 6 bases and V 3 bases, and 6 bases lay outside the gene matches. In germline, CDR1 is SGHRS, CDR2 YFSETQ. This CDR3 is built from 15 residues. The CDR3 bases are TGCGCCAGCAGCTCTGGACAGGGGAGAGCCGGGGAGCTGTTTTTT. It translates to CASSSGQGRAGELFF.